Below, 29 T cell receptor beta chains from the same sample are listed, as sequenced in a study of PD-1 blockade in classical Hodgkin lymphoma. Time point defined: cycle 4 day 1 (C4D1), after more than five weeks of nivolumab. All patients experienced relapse after autologous stem cell transplantation, and brentuximab vedotin exposure was variable. From thawed PBMCs, CD8+ T cells were isolated by magnetic negative selection. TCRdb's copy holds only in-frame clones and misses some; the assay was immunoSEQ multiplex PCR. The sample shows some 20,000 clones, more than 80% of them seen only once. The starting material was CD8+ T cells from blood, obtained before the fourth cycle of nivolumab. Source of these receptors: a human donor with classical Hodgkin lymphoma.

The gene calls are TRBV6-5 and TRBJ1-4; D is unresolved. V lost 2 bases and J 8 bases, leaving 12 bases between the germline ends. The CDR3 spans 14 residues. The germline V gene encodes CDR1 MNHEY and CDR2 SVGAGI. The CDR3 sequence is CASSYGQSYEKLFF. The CDR3 DNA is TGTGCCAGCAGTTACGGGCAGAGTTACGAAAAACTGTTTTTT.

The CDR3 nucleotides read TGTGCCAGCAGCCAAGATGGGGTCGCGGCGGCGGGCGATGAGCAGTTCTTC. This translates into CASSQDGVAAAGDEQFF. V and J are TRBV4-2 and TRBJ2-1; tentatively, D is TRBD2 (5 bases). The CDR3 length is 17 residues. Trimming cost V 0 bases and J 8 bases, with 20 bases left between them. CDR1 and CDR2 from the germline V gene are LGHNA and YNFKEQ.

This rearrangement joins TRBV29-1 to TRBJ2-7; possible D gene TRBD1, 7 bases. The CDR3 spans 14 residues. The V and J ends lost 6 bases and 6 bases respectively, with 21 bases between them. Germline V CDR1 and CDR2: SQVTM, ANQGSEA. CDR3 nucleotide sequence: TGCAGCGTCCCCCGGAGGAACAGGGGAGGCGAGCAGTACTTC. It specifies CSVPRRNRGGEQYF.

This chain joins TRBV27 and TRBJ2-1, with 13 bases aligning to TRBD2. Unmatched junction bases numbered 2, after V lost 3 bases and J lost 3 bases. The germline V gene has CDR1 MNHEY and CDR2 SMNVEV (reference sequence). This CDR3 has 16 residues. The CDR3 nucleotides read TGTGCCAGCAGTTTCACTAGCGGGGGGGACTACAATGAGCAGTTCTTC. Amino acid sequence: CASSFTSGGDYNEQFF.

The V call is TRBV27, the J call TRBJ2-5; D might be TRBD1 or TRBD2, each matching 6 bases. The CDR3 is 14 amino acids. Germline lookup yields CDR1 MNHEY and CDR2 SMNVEV (reference sequence). Trimming stripped 3 bases from V and 4 bases from J, with 12 bases between. In nucleotides, the CDR3 is TGTGCCAGCAGTTTCATGGGGGGCCGAGAGACCCAGTACTTC. Its protein product is CASSFMGGRETQYF.

The chain joins TRBV5-8 to TRBJ2-3, with unresolved D. The V end was cut by 4 bases, the J end by 3 bases, with 3 bases between. Germline loops: CDR1 SGHTS, CDR2 YDEGEE. The CDR3 length is 11 residues. In DNA form, the CDR3 reads TGTGCCAGCAGCCTGACAGATACGCAGTATTTT. Encoded protein: CASSLTDTQYF.

The chain is built from TRBV9 and TRBJ2-7, with a tentative D call TRBD1 (6 bases). This CDR3 region has 15 residues. Trimming took 3 bases from V and 5 from J, leaving 18 bases between them. Germline CDR1 SGDLS, CDR2 YYNGEE. The CDR3 DNA sequence: TGTGCCAGCAGCGATGGGACCAACACAGGGAACGAGCAGTACTTC. This codes for CASSDGTNTGNEQYF.

The CDR3: CASSHSGQNYSGANVLTF. CDR3 bases: TGTGCCAGCAGCCATTCGGGACAGAACTACTCTGGGGCCAACGTCCTGACTTTC. The chain employs TRBV7-9 and TRBJ2-6, with 7 nucleotides matching TRBD1. This CDR3 is built from 18 residues. Germline V gene data show CDR1 as SEHNR and CDR2 as FQNEAQ (reference sequence). The junction had 10 bases not matched to a gene; V was cut back by 5 bases and J by 0 bases.

This clone was counted only a few times. This chain's CDR3 is CASTVTGNAYEQYF. CDR3 nucleotide sequence: TGTGCCAGTACGGTAACAGGGAATGCCTACGAGCAGTACTTC. J is TRBJ2-7 and V is TRBV19, with D perhaps matching TRBD1 (6 bases). With 7 bases removed from V and 2 bases from J, the gap between germline ends came to 15 bases. CDR3 length equals 14 residues. The germline gives CDR1 LNHDA, CDR2 SQIVND (reference sequence). The full variable domain, completed using reference TRBV19 and TRBJ2-7, is DGGITQSPKYLFRKEGQNVTLSCEQNLNHDAMYWYRQDPGQGLRLIYYSQIVNDFQKGDIAEGYSVSREKKESFPLTVTSAQKNPTAFYLCASTVTGNAYEQYFGPGTRLTVT.

The chain employs TRBV5-1 and TRBJ2-7; D call uncertain. There are 15 residues in the CDR3. Germline CDR1 is SGHRS and CDR2 is YFSETQ. Deletions cut 0 bases from V and 0 bases from J, with 10 bases between. For the CDR3, the DNA is TGCGCCAGCAGCTTGGTGCCTACGAGCTCCTACGAGCAGTACTTC. This gives the protein CASSLVPTSSYEQYF.

V is TRBV19 and J is TRBJ1-6; D remains ambiguous. Trimming removed 3 bases at V and 7 bases at J, with 4 bases between. Germline V gene sequence: CDR1 LNHDA, CDR2 SQIVND (reference sequence). The CDR3 length is 12 residues. The CDR3: CASSISNSPLHF. The CDR3 DNA is TGTGCCAGTAGTATTTCCAATTCACCCCTCCACTTT.

V gene TRBV7-2 combines with J gene TRBJ2-7; 8 nucleotides match TRBD1. Germline assignment: CDR1 SGHTA and CDR2 FQGNSA. Trimming removed 2 bases from V and 6 bases from J; junction bases left unmatched: 15. This CDR3 spans 17 amino acids. The CDR3: CASSLRAYPGQEREQYF. CDR3 sequence (DNA): TGTGCCAGCAGCTTAAGGGCGTATCCGGGACAGGAGCGCGAGCAGTACTTC.

J is TRBJ1-5 and V is TRBV7-9, with 10 positions matching TRBD1. The CDR3 spans 17 residues. J lost 4 bases, V lost 5 bases, and 11 bases had no gene match. Germline CDR1 SEHNR, CDR2 FQNEAQ (reference sequence). This CDR3 reads CASSLDRGKERNQPQHF. The CDR3 DNA follows: TGTGCCAGCAGCCTGGACAGGGGGAAGGAGCGGAATCAGCCCCAGCATTTT. Looking up the rest from reference TRBV7-9 and TRBJ1-5 gives the full variable domain: DTGVSQNPRHKITKRGQNVTFRCDPISEHNRLYWYRQTLGQGPEFLTYFQNEAQLEKSRLLSDRFSAERPKGSFSTLEIQRTEQGDSAMYLCASSLDRGKERNQPQHFGDGTRLSIL.

The V gene is TRBV7-6, the J gene TRBJ1-5; unclear D gene. Germline CDR1 SGHVS, CDR2 FNYEAQ. V gave up 1 base and J gave up 3 bases, with 7 bases separating them. This CDR3 has 14 residues. The CDR3 DNA reads TGTGCCAGCAGCTTAGGGCCGGACAATCAGCCCCAGCATTTT. This codes for CASSLGPDNQPQHF.

V usage is TRBV9 and J usage is TRBJ2-3; D is uncertain. V dropped 3 bases and J dropped 2 bases, with 16 bases sitting between them. The germline CDR1 and CDR2 sequences are SGDLS and YYNGEE. CDR3 length: 16 amino acids. CDR3 amino acids: CASSDSPKTNTDTQYF. The CDR3 DNA follows: TGTGCCAGCAGCGACAGTCCCAAAACCAACACAGATACGCAGTATTTT. Drawing the rest from reference TRBV9 and TRBJ2-3, the complete variable domain is DSGVTQTPKHLITATGQRVTLRCSPRSGDLSVYWYQQSLDQGLQFLIQYYNGEERAKGNILERFSAQQFPDLHSELNLSSLELGDSALYFCASSDSPKTNTDTQYFGPGTRLTVL.

V is TRBV4-2 and J is TRBJ1-5, with D hard to call. The V gene's germline CDR1 is LGHNA and CDR2 YNFKEQ. Trimming took off 2 bases at V and 4 bases at J, with 21 bases between the two ends. The CDR3 runs 18 residues. CDR3 nucleotides: TGTGCCAGCAGCCAAACCTCTCGTGGTACCCCGAGGAATCAGCCCCAGCATTTT. Translation: CASSQTSRGTPRNQPQHF.

The rearrangement joins TRBV5-4 to TRBJ2-7; 7 positions match TRBD1. This CDR3 comprises 14 residues. The germline gives CDR1 SGHNT, CDR2 YYREEE (reference sequence). The ends lost 4 bases at V and 2 bases at J; junction bases unmatched: 6. The CDR3 spells CASSSRDRTYEQYF. CDR3 bases: TGTGCCAGCAGCAGCCGGGACAGAACCTACGAGCAGTACTTC.

The rearrangement joins TRBV5-4 to TRBJ1-1, with D possibly TRBD1 on 5 matching bases. The V end was cut by 1 base, the J end by 5 bases, with 15 bases between. CDR3 length equals 15 residues. In germline, CDR1 is SGHNT, CDR2 YYREEE (reference sequence). The chain's CDR3 is CASSLWGSGRTEAFF. CDR3 sequence (DNA): TGTGCCAGCAGCTTGTGGGGCAGCGGACGGACTGAAGCTTTCTTT.

The chain joins TRBV7-2 to TRBJ2-1; D perhaps matches TRBD2 (6 bases). CDR1 and CDR2 from the germline V gene are SGHTA and FQGNSA. V was cut by 10 bases and J by 2 bases, with 12 bases left in between. The CDR3 contains 13 residues. Here the CDR3 reads CATSGDTYNEQFF. The CDR3 DNA is TGTGCCACCTCGGGGGATACCTACAATGAGCAGTTCTTC.

The chain recombines TRBV30 with TRBJ2-7, with D unclear. The germline gives CDR1 GTSNPN, CDR2 SVGIG (reference sequence). The CDR3 sequence is 15 residues long. Trimming removed 3 bases at V and 3 bases at J, with 18 bases between. The DNA for the CDR3 is TGTGCCTGGAGGGTTTCCCACGATGTGGACTACGAGCAGTACTTC. This encodes CAWRVSHDVDYEQYF.

The CDR3 region has the DNA TGCGCCAGCAGTCAGACCGGGACAGGGGTCTCCTACGAGCAGTACTTC. This translates into CASSQTGTGVSYEQYF. The genes are TRBV4-1 and TRBJ2-7, with TRBD1 matching 10 bases. After removal of 6 bases from V and 0 bases from J, the junction contained 8 bases not matched to a gene. In germline, CDR1 is MGHRA, CDR2 YSYEKL. The CDR3 spans 16 residues.

This clone was observed once. The chain joins TRBV6-1 to TRBJ2-5; TRBD2 agrees at 7 bases. The V gene end was trimmed by 4 bases and the J gene end by 0 bases; junction bases not matched to a gene: 5. The germline V gene has CDR1 MNHNS and CDR2 SASEGT. This CDR3 spans 15 amino acids. The CDR3 sequence: CASSASGWYQETQYF. The DNA for the CDR3 is TGTGCCAGCAGTGCTAGCGGCTGGTACCAAGAGACCCAGTACTTC.

This clone was counted between two and nine times. V and J are TRBV27 and TRBJ1-5; possibly TRBD1 for D (6 bases). CDR3 length: 13 amino acids. The V end was cut by 10 bases, the J end by 3 bases, with 13 bases between. Looked up from germline, CDR1 is MNHEY and CDR2 is SMNVEV (reference sequence). The CDR3 loop reads CATRRGYNQPQHF. CDR3 DNA: TGTGCCACTCGGAGGGGGTACAATCAGCCCCAGCATTTT.

The chain joins TRBV27 to TRBJ1-1, with 7 nucleotides matching TRBD1. Germline trimming cut 4 bases from V and 0 bases from J; bases unmatched to any gene: 5. CDR1 is MNHEY, CDR2 SMNVEV, per germline (reference sequence). This CDR3 is 15 amino acids long. The CDR3 region is CASSSATGVNTEAFF. The CDR3 nucleotides read TGTGCCAGCAGTTCCGCTACAGGGGTGAACACTGAAGCTTTCTTT.

The genes are TRBV27 and TRBJ1-2; D remains ambiguous. Per germline, CDR1 MNHEY and CDR2 SMNVEV (reference sequence). This CDR3 region has 14 residues. V dropped 4 bases and J dropped 6 bases, with 15 bases sitting between them. CDR3 sequence (DNA): TGTGCCAGCAGTTGGTCCCCCGAGCTGGATGGCTACACCTTC. This encodes CASSWSPELDGYTF.

The chain is built from TRBV4-1 and TRBJ2-5; D perhaps matches TRBD1 (6 bases). Trimming took off 0 bases at V and 5 bases at J, with 13 bases between the two ends. The germline CDR1 and CDR2 sequences are MGHRA and YSYEKL. This CDR3 is built from 15 residues. The CDR3 DNA is TGCGCCAGCAGCCAAGAAGGGCAGGGGCCCGAGACCCAGTACTTC. Translating gives CASSQEGQGPETQYF.

The chain is built from TRBV15 and TRBJ2-3, with D unclear. The ends were cut back, 6 bases at V and 3 bases at J, with 13 bases in the middle. Per the germline V gene, CDR1 is LNHNV and CDR2 is YYDKDF (reference sequence). The CDR3 is made up of 14 amino acids. The CDR3 spells CATSPFLGTDTQYF. The CDR3 nucleotides are TGTGCCACCAGTCCATTTCTGGGGACAGATACGCAGTATTTT.

This chain uses TRBV6-1 with TRBJ2-7, with D possibly being TRBD1 (6 bases). The length of the CDR3 is 14 residues. V gave up 8 bases and J gave up 0 bases, with 14 bases separating them. CDR1 and CDR2 from the germline V gene are MNHNS and SASEGT. This chain's CDR3 is CASGPRTDSYEQYF. Here the CDR3 DNA reads TGTGCCAGCGGACCAAGGACAGACTCCTACGAGCAGTACTTC.

The V gene is TRBV27, the J gene TRBJ1-2, with 8 bases fitting TRBD1. CDR1 MNHEY and CDR2 SMNVEV come from the germline V gene (reference sequence). V lost 6 bases to trimming and J lost 4 bases; unmatched junction nucleotides: 7. CDR3 length: 14 residues. Here the CDR3 reads CASRWTGSLYGYTF. Here the CDR3 DNA reads TGTGCCAGCAGATGGACAGGGTCCCTCTATGGCTACACCTTC.